This T cell receptor beta chain was profiled in a study of T cells in Graves' hyperthyroidism and ophthalmopathy (dated by TCRdb to between 2019 and 2020). At the level of the whole study: Peripheral blood samples were taken at the time of initial diagnosis, prior to any treatment. A discovery cohort of approximately 100 patients, about 40 with Graves' ophthalmopathy and 55 to 65 with stable Graves' hyperthyroidism, was used to find distinguishing TCR V-J signatures. Prospective prediction of ophthalmopathy was tested in an independent validation cohort consisting of 18 to 20 hyperthyroidism patients and around 16 patients who later progressed to ophthalmopathy. The roughly 91 discovery patients were randomly split 7:3 into training and test sets. The study also compared thyroid tissue and blood T-cell repertoires from more than five Graves' hyperthyroidism patients. Following sampling, methimazole starting at 30 mg daily was given to hyperthyroidism patients, and high-dose intravenous methylprednisolone was given to ophthalmopathy patients. TCR Vbeta CDR3 sequencing of 120 to 150 peripheral blood samples (roughly 43 ophthalmopathy, about 75 hyperthyroidism and roughly 17 progressor patients) is reported in the paper. Findings and caveats that apply to the study as a whole: Sample size was not statistically predetermined, and blinding of investigators to group allocation was not performed. In validation, progression to ophthalmopathy was predicted by the model with 70.59% sensitivity and nearly 75% specificity, a median of around 6.5 months before onset. Most expanded thyroid clonotypes (frequency above 0.001) were also detected in blood, a finding suggesting that blood repertoires may reflect thyroid immune responses. A 13 V-J signature model separated ophthalmopathy from stable hyperthyroidism, with about 88% sensitivity and roughly 84% specificity in cross-validation and 80%/75% in testing.

This clonotype showed up many times. Its antigen has not been determined. The input lacks base qualities; no much larger clone sits a single base away. Amplification of TCR beta CDR3 regions was carried out from RNA transcripts. A first-round RT-PCR of the TCR CDR3 used the HTBI primer set with the Qiagen OneStep RT-PCR kit. Libraries were constructed in a second round of multiplex PCR, after which size selection and purification were performed. Libraries were sequenced paired-end with 100 bp reads on an Illumina HiSeq2000. The original methods were these. SOAPnuke was used to process the raw data, with reads discarded if the reads contained adapters or uncalled bases, had a mean Phred below 15, or lacked an exact constant-primer or identifier match. COPE v1.2.5 was used to merge high-quality paired reads, and clonotypes were defined as unique nucleotide sequences. MiTCR v1.1 was used to align the clonotypes against IMGT TRBV, TRBD and TRBJ reference segments. Only V-J combinations with frequency above 0.0001, covering 99.2% of repertoires, were analysed. A TCS score was defined as the ratio between F50 (clonal expansion) and ExV (chaos), using BLOSUM62-based TCRdist between CDR3 peptides within each V-J. Welch's t-statistics and random forest reduced 450 to 600 V-J features to about 12, which were used in a naive Bayes classifier (R e1071). In-frame beta chains were kept once TCRdb had trimmed the public reads at Q25 with fastp and called clones with MiXCR. CDR3 protein sequences are deduplicated, and each keeps its most common genes and DNA. Here the V and J calls rest on TCRdb's processing, not on the authors' analysis. This sample lists 450,000 to 650,000 distinct CDR3 sequences; approximately 17% were detected once. The leading ten clones occupy roughly 18% of the sample.

Ophthalmopathy patients had moderately to severely active disease, Clinical Activity Score of at least 3, NOSPECS grade of at least 4, and duration under 3 months. Patients with uncontrolled infections, other autoimmune diseases, pregnancy or lactation were excluded. Diagnoses relied on clinical symptoms, serum thyroxine and TRAb, thyroid ultrasound and orbital computed tomography. Ficoll-Paque density gradient centrifugation was used to isolate PBMCs from approximately 11 ml of fresh peripheral blood. Total RNA was extracted using Trizol reagent, and RNA quality was assessed on an Agilent 2100 Bioanalyzer. Input material: blood. The TCR comes from a woman under 30 with Graves' ophthalmopathy.

The CDR3 amino acid sequence is: CSALTDRGEAFF. In nucleotide form, the sequence is TGCAGTGCTTTAACCGATCGGGGTGAAGCTTTCTTT. The chain was built from TRBV20-1 and TRBJ1-1, with the D gene too uncertain to name. Taken from cysteine to phenylalanine, the CDR3 has 12 residues. The read is trimmed to its CDR3 DNA, 36 bases read in frame from base 1. V is cut by 5 bases and J by 7 bases, and the space between the germline ends is 14 bases. The germline V gene encodes CDR1 DFQATT and CDR2 SNEGSKA (reference sequence).